The 17 T cell receptor beta chains reported below all come from one sample, sequenced in a study of cytomegalovirus exposure and HLA in healthy donors. Vbeta (60) and Jbeta (13) primers were used in the PCR. Assay: immunoSEQ multiplex PCR; the TCRdb copy retains only in-frame clones and omits some. The data show 140,000 to 150,000 clones, 61% seen once. Sequenced: PBMCs. These receptors came from a male donor in good health and CMV-seronegative.

This clone has only one observation. The CDR3 here is CASSLGQNYGYTF. The CDR3 nucleotides read TGTGCCAGCAGCCTAGGACAGAACTATGGCTACACCTTC. J is TRBJ1-2 and V is TRBV6-5, with D tentatively TRBD1 (6 bases). The CDR3 extends over 13 amino acids. The V gene's germline CDR1 is MNHEY and CDR2 SVGAGI. V was cut by 6 bases and J by 2 bases, with 10 bases left in between.

This sequence joins TRBV5-4 and TRBJ2-6; D ambiguous. Trimming pared 9 bases from V and 10 bases from J, leaving 20 bases between. Germline loops: CDR1 SGHNT, CDR2 YYREEE (reference sequence). The CDR3 spans 14 residues. CDR3 sequence: CATLDSVAQNVLTF. The CDR3 DNA sequence: TGTGCCACCTTAGACTCCGTGGCCCAGAACGTCCTGACTTTC. The entire variable domain, with the rest obtained from reference TRBV5-4 and TRBJ2-6, is as follows: ETGVTQSPTHLIKTRGQQVTLRCSSQSGHNTVSWYQQALGQGPQFIFQYYREEENGRGNFPPRFSGLQFPNYSSELNVNALELDDSALYLCATLDSVAQNVLTFGAGSRLTVL.

This clone has more than one count but fewer than ten. V is TRBV7-3 and J is TRBJ2-1; maybe TRBD2 (6 bases). CDR1 is SGHTA and CDR2 is FQGTGA in the germline V gene. Trimming took 5 bases from V and 3 from J, leaving 14 bases between them. The CDR3 length is 15 residues. In DNA form, the CDR3 reads TGTGCCAGCAGCCTCGGGGCTAGCGACTACAATGAGCAGTTCTTC. Amino acid sequence: CASSLGASDYNEQFF. The full variable domain, with the rest looked up from reference TRBV7-3 and TRBJ2-1, is GAGVSQTPSNKVTEKGKYVELRCDPISGHTALYWYRQSLGQGPEFLIYFQGTGAADDSGLPNDRFFAVRPEGSVSTLKIQRTERGDSAVYLCASSLGASDYNEQFFGPGTRLTVL.

This chain uses TRBV6-1 with TRBJ1-2; weak D call: TRBD1 (6 bases). V lost 2 bases, J lost 6 bases, and 10 bases lay in between. The CDR3 totals 13 residues. Germline values: CDR1 MNHNS, CDR2 SASEGT. CDR3 amino acids: CASSENRVDGYTF. The CDR3 DNA reads as TGTGCCAGCAGTGAAAACAGGGTGGATGGCTACACCTTC.

This clone was seen a handful of times. This chain connects TRBV28 to TRBJ1-5; D gene ambiguous. Trimming took 3 bases from V and 4 from J, leaving 7 bases between them. The CDR3 extends over 13 amino acids. Germline assignment: CDR1 MDHEN and CDR2 SYDVKM. The CDR3 here is CASSFTENQPQHF. The CDR3 coding sequence is TGTGCCAGCAGTTTCACAGAGAATCAGCCCCAGCATTTT.

This clone was seen only once. V and J are TRBV13 and TRBJ2-7, with 9 positions matching TRBD2. There are 15 residues in the CDR3. Germline trimming cut 3 bases from V and 6 bases from J; bases unmatched to any gene: 9. Germline loops: CDR1 PRHDT, CDR2 FYEKMQ (reference sequence). CDR3 DNA sequence: TGTGCCAGCAGCTTCCGGCGGGGGGGCCGTTGCGAGCAGTACTTC. This codes for CASSFRRGGRCEQYF.

About this clone itself: Other DNA sequences from this sample encode an identical CDR3 as well. This sequence joins TRBV18 and TRBJ1-2; D is unresolved. This CDR3 is 14 amino acids long. Trimming removed 0 bases from V and 10 bases from J, with 15 bases in between. Germline V CDR1 and CDR2: KGHSH, LQKENI. CDR3 DNA sequence: TGTGCCAGCTCACCACCGGCGACACGGGAGAACTACACCTTC. It is translated as CASSPPATRENYTF.

The chain is built from TRBV6-5 and TRBJ1-1, with D possibly matching TRBD1 (5 bases). The CDR3 is made up of 15 amino acids. Germline V lookup: CDR1 MNHEY, CDR2 SVGAGI. V dropped 0 bases and J dropped 4 bases, with 12 bases sitting between them. CDR3 loop: CASSYSIPGGTEAFF. The DNA for the CDR3 is TGTGCCAGCAGTTACTCGATCCCGGGGGGCACTGAAGCTTTCTTT.

Worth noting for this clone: One junction end disagrees with the germline gene, perhaps due to a read error. The chain combines TRBV9 with TRBJ2-2, with D uncertain. The germline V gene encodes CDR1 SGDLS and CDR2 YYNGEE. This CDR3 is built from 18 residues. The chain's CDR3 is CASSGNADMGRNIGELFF. Written as DNA, the CDR3 is TGTGCCAGCAGCGGGAATGCAGATATGGGCCGCAACATCGGGGAGCTGTTTTTT.

The chain carries TRBV28 and TRBJ2-7, with D perhaps TRBD2 (5 bases). V was shortened by 8 bases and J by 7 bases, with 15 bases between the two germline ends. CDR1 and CDR2 (germline): MDHEN, SYDVKM. The length of the CDR3 is 12 residues. The CDR3 nucleotides read TGTGCCAGCTCCCGAGGGTTGTTAGAGCAGTACTTC. It encodes CASSRGLLEQYF.

J is TRBJ1-1 and V is TRBV28; 7 nucleotides agree with TRBD1. This CDR3 has 13 amino acids. Germline CDR1 and CDR2: MDHEN and SYDVKM. Trimming cost V 6 bases and J 5 bases; bases outside gene matches: 6. CDR3 sequence: CASRRQGSTEAFF. In nucleotides, the CDR3 is TGTGCCAGCAGGCGACAGGGATCAACTGAAGCTTTCTTT.

The J gene is TRBJ2-1, the V gene TRBV6-1, with 7 bases fitting TRBD1. The CDR3 length is 15 residues. Per the germline V gene, CDR1 is MNHNS and CDR2 is SASEGT. J gave up 4 bases and V 3 bases, and 6 bases lay outside the gene matches. The CDR3 here is CASSDLRDSYNEQFF. The CDR3 DNA sequence: TGTGCCAGCAGTGACCTCCGGGACAGTTACAATGAGCAGTTCTTC.

In this sample, this clone turned up a few times. This sequence joins TRBV7-8 and TRBJ2-4; 7 bases are a match to TRBD1. The length of the CDR3 is 14 residues. J lost 6 bases, V lost 3 bases, and 5 bases had no gene match. Germline-derived CDR1 and CDR2 are SGHVS and FQNEAQ. CDR3 protein: CASSFATGLNIQYF. The CDR3 nucleotides read TGTGCCAGCAGCTTCGCGACAGGGCTAAACATTCAGTACTTC.

The chain links TRBV15 to TRBJ1-5; D is ambiguous. This CDR3 has 16 residues. The V end lost 0 bases, the J end lost 7 bases, and 16 bases lay between the germline ends. CDR1 is LNHNV and CDR2 is YYDKDF in the germline V gene (reference sequence). The CDR3 DNA reads TGTGCCACCAGCAGAGAGAGTTTTCGGGGTGGCCAGCCCCAGCATTTT. Its translation: CATSRESFRGGQPQHF.

The rearrangement uses TRBV7-9 and TRBJ1-3, with a weak D call TRBD1 (6 bases). The length of the CDR3 is 15 residues. V lost 3 bases and J 2 bases, leaving 11 bases between the germline ends. The germline V gene has CDR1 SEHNR and CDR2 FQNEAQ (reference sequence). CDR3 protein: CASSFQGTTGNTIYF. The CDR3 DNA sequence: TGTGCCAGCAGCTTCCAGGGGACGACTGGAAACACCATATATTTT.

The rearrangement joins TRBV28 to TRBJ1-5; D gene uncertain. The V gene's germline CDR1 is MDHEN and CDR2 SYDVKM. The CDR3 is 14 amino acids. The ends were cut back, 5 bases at V and 4 bases at J, with 12 bases in the middle. The CDR3 DNA reads TGTGCCAGCAGTCCGCTACTAGGGAATCAGCCCCAGCATTTT. This codes for CASSPLLGNQPQHF.

The chain joins TRBV2 to TRBJ2-7, with D possibly matching TRBD2 (6 bases). This CDR3 is 13 amino acids long. Germline loops: CDR1 SNHLY, CDR2 FYNNEI. Between the trimmed V and J ends, which lost 5 bases and 6 bases, there was a span of 14 bases. CDR3 in amino acids: CASSPGLLGEQYF. The CDR3 nucleotides are TGTGCCAGCAGTCCAGGACTATTGGGCGAGCAGTACTTC.